The sequence of this T cell receptor (beta chain) was determined in a study of blood T cells in healthy people across ages. This clonotype was seen a few times. Combining a sample-barcoded 5' primer with a J-beta primer mix, a second PCR ran for 7 to 11 cycles. TCRdb passed the 5' RACE reads through MiXCR, listing each CDR3 protein once. The sample includes around 1,000,000 distinct CDR3 sequences, around two fifths seen only once; the top ten take about an eighth. The CDR3 spans 15 residues. The V gene lost 2 bases and the J gene lost 8 bases, with 19 bases spanning the gap. Germline CDR1 reads SGHRS; CDR2 reads YFSETQ.

The clonotype was recovered from a man between 18 and 29 years old in good health. Sequenced: blood. The rearrangement uses TRBV5-1 and TRBJ1-2, with a weak D call TRBD1 (5 bases). The CDR3 reads CASSFTGTTGRGYTF. The CDR3 bases are TGCGCCAGCAGCTTCACCGGGACCACCGGACGGGGCTACACCTTC. Full variable domain (missing parts from reference TRBV5-1 and TRBJ1-2): KAGVTQTPRYLIKTRGQQVTLSCSPISGHRSVSWYQQTPGQGLQFLFEYFSETQRNKGNFPGRFSGRQFSNSRSEMNVSTLELGDSALYLCASSFTGTTGRGYTFGSGTRLTVV.